This TCR beta chain was recorded in a study of T cell responses to AZD1222 COVID-19 vaccine. Study-wide points: Seropositive at baseline were only a handful of AZD1222 recipients. There were mostly white British donors and more females than males, and clonal diversity was possibly underestimated. Spike as a whole was targeted by vaccine-associated CD4 TCRs, dominant at 160-218 and 743-854.

Profiling relied on immunoSEQ multiplex PCR, and the TCRdb table lists in-frame clones only, not all of them. The sample has 75,000 to 95,000 clones, about 88% seen once; the top ten hold roughly 19%. From germline, CDR1 is LGHNA and CDR2 YNFKEQ. V was clipped by 0 bases and J by 4 bases; unmatched bases: 8. The CDR3 covers 17 residues. Note on this clone: Its antigen remains unidentified.

The chain couples TRBV4-2 to TRBJ2-2, with 7 bases lining up with TRBD2. The sequences come from peripheral blood, collected on day 0 of AZD1222 vaccination. The TCR was taken from an adult in good health. As DNA, the CDR3 is TGTGCCAGCAGCCAAGAAGGGGCGGGAGTCGGCACCGGGGAGCTGTTTTTT. Encoded protein: CASSQEGAGVGTGELFF.